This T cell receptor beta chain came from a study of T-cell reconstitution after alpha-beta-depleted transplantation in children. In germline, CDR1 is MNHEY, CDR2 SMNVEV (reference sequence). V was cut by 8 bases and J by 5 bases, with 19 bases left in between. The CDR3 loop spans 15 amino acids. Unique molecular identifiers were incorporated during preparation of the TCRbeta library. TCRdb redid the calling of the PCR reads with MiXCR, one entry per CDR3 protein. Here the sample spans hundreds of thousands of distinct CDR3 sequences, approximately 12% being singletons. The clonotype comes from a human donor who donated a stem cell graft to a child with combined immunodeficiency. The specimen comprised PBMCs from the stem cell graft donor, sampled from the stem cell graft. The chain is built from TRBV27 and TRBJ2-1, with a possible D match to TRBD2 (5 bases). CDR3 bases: TGTGCCAGCGGATACCCAGGACTTACACACAATGAGCAGTTCTTC. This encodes CASGYPGLTHNEQFF.